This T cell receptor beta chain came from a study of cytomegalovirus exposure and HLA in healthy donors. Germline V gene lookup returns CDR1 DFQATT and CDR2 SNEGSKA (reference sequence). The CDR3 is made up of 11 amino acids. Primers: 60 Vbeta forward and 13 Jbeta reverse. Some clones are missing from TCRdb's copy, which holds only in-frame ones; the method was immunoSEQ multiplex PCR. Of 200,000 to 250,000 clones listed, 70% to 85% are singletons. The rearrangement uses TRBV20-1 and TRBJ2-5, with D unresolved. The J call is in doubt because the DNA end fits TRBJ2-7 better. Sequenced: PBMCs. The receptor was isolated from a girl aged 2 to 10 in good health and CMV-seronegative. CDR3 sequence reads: CSARWGYEQYF. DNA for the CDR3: TGCAGTGCTAGGTGGGGCTACGAGCAGTACTTC.